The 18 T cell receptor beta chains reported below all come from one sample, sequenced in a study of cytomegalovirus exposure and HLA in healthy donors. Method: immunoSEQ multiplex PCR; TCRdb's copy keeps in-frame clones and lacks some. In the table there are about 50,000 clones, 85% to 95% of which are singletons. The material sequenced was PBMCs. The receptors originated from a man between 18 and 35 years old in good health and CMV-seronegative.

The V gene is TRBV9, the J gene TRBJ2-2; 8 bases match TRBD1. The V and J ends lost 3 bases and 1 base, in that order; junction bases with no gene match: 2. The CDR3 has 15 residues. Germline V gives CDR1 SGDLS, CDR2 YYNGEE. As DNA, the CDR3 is TGTGCCAGCAGCGGTGGGACAGGGAACACCGGGGAGCTGTTTTTT. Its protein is CASSGGTGNTGELFF.

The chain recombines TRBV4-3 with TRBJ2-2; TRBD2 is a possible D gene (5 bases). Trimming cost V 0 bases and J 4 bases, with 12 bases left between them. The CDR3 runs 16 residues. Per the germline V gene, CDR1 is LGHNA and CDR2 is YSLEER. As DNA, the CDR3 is TGCGCCAGCAGCCAAGAGCGGGCAGAGCGCACCGGGGAGCTGTTTTTT. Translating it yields CASSQERAERTGELFF.

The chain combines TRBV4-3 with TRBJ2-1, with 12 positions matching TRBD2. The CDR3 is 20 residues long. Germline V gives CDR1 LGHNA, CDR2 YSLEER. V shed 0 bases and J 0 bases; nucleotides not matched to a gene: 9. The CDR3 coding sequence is TGCGCCAGCAGCCAAGACCTCTCTCTAGCGGGAGGGAGCTCCTACAATGAGCAGTTCTTC. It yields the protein CASSQDLSLAGGSSYNEQFF.

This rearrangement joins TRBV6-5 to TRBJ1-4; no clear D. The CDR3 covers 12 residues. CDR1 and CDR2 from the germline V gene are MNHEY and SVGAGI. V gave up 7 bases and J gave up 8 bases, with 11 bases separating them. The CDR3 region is CASKTGSEKLFF. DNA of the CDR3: TGTGCCAGCAAAACGGGGAGCGAAAAACTGTTTTTT.

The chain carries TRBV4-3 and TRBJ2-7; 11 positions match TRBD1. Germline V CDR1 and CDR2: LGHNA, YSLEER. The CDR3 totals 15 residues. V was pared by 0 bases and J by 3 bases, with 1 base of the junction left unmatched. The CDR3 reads CASSQEGTGGYEQYF. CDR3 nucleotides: TGCGCCAGCAGCCAAGAGGGGACAGGGGGCTACGAGCAGTACTTC.

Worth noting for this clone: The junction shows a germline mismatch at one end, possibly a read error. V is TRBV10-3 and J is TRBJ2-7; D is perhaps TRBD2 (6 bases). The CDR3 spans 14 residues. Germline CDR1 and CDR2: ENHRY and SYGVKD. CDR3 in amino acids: CAISDQTSSNEQYF. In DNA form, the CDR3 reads TGTGCCATCAGTGATCAAACTAGCTCCAACGAGCAGTACTTC.

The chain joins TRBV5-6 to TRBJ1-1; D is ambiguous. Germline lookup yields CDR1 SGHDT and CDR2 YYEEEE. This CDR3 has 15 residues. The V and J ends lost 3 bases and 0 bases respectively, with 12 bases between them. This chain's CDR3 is CASSSRGDMNTEAFF. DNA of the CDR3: TGTGCCAGCAGCTCCCGGGGAGACATGAACACTGAAGCTTTCTTT.

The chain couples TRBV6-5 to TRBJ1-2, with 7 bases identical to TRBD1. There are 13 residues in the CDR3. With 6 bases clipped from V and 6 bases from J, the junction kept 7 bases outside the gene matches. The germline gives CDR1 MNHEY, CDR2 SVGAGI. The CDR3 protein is CASRSGTDNGYTF. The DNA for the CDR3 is TGTGCCAGCAGATCTGGGACAGATAATGGCTACACCTTC.

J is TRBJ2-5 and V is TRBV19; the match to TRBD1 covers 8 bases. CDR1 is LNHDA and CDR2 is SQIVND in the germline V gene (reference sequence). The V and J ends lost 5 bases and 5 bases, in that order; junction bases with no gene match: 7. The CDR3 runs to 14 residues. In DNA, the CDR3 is TGTGCCAGTAGTCCTCCGGACAGGGTGGAGACCCAGTACTTC. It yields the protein CASSPPDRVETQYF.

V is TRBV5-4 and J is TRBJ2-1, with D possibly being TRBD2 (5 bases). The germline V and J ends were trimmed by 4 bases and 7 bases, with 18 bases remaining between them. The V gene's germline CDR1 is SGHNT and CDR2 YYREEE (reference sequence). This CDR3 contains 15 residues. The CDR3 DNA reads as TGTGCCAGCAGCCCCGACTGGGGAAGCGGAAATGAGCAGTTCTTC. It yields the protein CASSPDWGSGNEQFF.

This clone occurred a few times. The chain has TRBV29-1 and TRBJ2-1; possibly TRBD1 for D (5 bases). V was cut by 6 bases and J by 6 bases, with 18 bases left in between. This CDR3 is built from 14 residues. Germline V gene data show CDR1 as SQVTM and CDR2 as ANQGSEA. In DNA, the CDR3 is TGCAGCGTCGACTTTCGCCGGCAGGGCAATGAGCAGTTCTTC. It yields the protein CSVDFRRQGNEQFF.

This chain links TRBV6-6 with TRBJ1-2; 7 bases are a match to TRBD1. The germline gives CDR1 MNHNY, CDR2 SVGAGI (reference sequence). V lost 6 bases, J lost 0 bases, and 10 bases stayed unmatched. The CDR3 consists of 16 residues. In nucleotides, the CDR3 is TGTGCCAGCAGCAACCCGACAGGGATCACTAACTATGGCTACACCTTC. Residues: CASSNPTGITNYGYTF.

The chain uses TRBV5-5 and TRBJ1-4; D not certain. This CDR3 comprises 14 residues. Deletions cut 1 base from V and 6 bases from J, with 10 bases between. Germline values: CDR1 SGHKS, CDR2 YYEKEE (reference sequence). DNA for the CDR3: TGTGCCAGCAGCTTGATGACCGGGGATGAAAAACTGTTTTTT. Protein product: CASSLMTGDEKLFF.

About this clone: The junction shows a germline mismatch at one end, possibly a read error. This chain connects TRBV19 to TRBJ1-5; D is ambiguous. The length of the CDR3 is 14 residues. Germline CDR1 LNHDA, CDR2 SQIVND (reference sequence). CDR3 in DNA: TGTGCCAGTAGTCCCCTTGGTAGCACTCAGCCCCAGCATTTT. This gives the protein CASSPLGSTQPQHF.

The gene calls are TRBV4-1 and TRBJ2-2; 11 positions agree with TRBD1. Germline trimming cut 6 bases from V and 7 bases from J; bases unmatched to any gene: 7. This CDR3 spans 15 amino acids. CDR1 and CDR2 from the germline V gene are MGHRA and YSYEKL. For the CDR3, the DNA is TGCGCCAGCAGAAGAGGACAGGGGGCGAGCGGGGAGCTGTTTTTT. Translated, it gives CASRRGQGASGELFF.

CDR3 in amino acids: CASFPGQACSGANVLTF. Written as DNA, the CDR3 is TGCGCCAGCTTCCCGGGACAGGCATGTTCTGGGGCCAACGTCCTGACTTTC. The chain recombines TRBV23-1 with TRBJ2-6; 8 bases line up with TRBD1. TRBV23-1 is an ORF; its function is uncertain. This CDR3 spans 17 amino acids. V was clipped by 8 bases and J by 1 base; unmatched bases: 10.

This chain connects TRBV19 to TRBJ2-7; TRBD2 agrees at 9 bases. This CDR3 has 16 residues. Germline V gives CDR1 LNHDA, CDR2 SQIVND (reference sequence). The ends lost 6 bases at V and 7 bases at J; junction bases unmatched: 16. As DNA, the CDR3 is TGTGCCAGTAGCCCGAGGGGGGCGGGAGGGCTGGGGGAGCAGTACTTC. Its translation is CASSPRGAGGLGEQYF. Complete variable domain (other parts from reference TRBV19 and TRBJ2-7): DGGITQSPKYLFRKEGQNVTLSCEQNLNHDAMYWYRQDPGQGLRLIYYSQIVNDFQKGDIAEGYSVSREKKESFPLTVTSAQKNPTAFYLCASSPRGAGGLGEQYFGPGTRLTVT.

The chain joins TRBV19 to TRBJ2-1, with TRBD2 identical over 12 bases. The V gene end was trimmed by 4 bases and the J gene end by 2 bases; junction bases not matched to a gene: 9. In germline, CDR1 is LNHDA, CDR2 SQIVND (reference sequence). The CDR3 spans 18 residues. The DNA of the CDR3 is TGTGCCAGTAGTACCGCCCCGGGACTAGCGGGCCCCTACAATGAGCAGTTCTTC. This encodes CASSTAPGLAGPYNEQFF.